The sequence of this T cell receptor beta chain was determined in a study of T cells in localized non-small cell lung cancer. General study points: Increased T cell density in blood showed an association with longer overall survival. In adjacent lung, a median roughly 58 of the top 100 tumor clones were found.

Worth noting for this clone: What it binds is not known.

Trimming cost V 3 bases and J 2 bases; bases outside gene matches: 7. Germline CDR1 reads GTSNPN; CDR2 reads SVGIG (reference sequence). CDR3 length: 15 amino acids. Clones were sequenced by immunoSEQ multiplex PCR, and TCRdb holds only the in-frame ones, with some missing. The table shows some 14,000 clones, with about 30% occurring only once. This receptor was obtained from a female donor older than 55 with stage I lung adenocarcinoma. The sequencing here drew on lung tumor tissue, taken before any cancer treatment. The rearrangement links TRBV30 to TRBJ2-3; 8 nucleotides line up with TRBD2. The CDR3 sequence: CAWRKKTSVTDTQYF. The CDR3 DNA reads TGTGCCTGGAGGAAGAAGACTAGCGTCACAGATACGCAGTATTTT.